A single sample is the source of the 6 T cell receptor beta chains below, sequenced in a study of glioma-infiltrating T cells after dendritic cell vaccination. Data came from immunoSEQ multiplex PCR; TCRdb stores just in-frame clones and leaves some out. The sample records 60,000 to 70,000 clones, 82% being singletons. The sample in question was blood, obtained before dendritic cell vaccination. These receptors came from a human donor with glioblastoma.

The rearrangement links TRBV7-9 to TRBJ2-5; maybe TRBD2 (6 bases). Trimming left V 3 bases short and J 2 bases short, with 7 bases between. This CDR3 comprises 13 residues. The germline CDR1 and CDR2 sequences are SEHNR and FQNEAQ (reference sequence). In DNA, the CDR3 is TGTGCCAGCAGCTTGGGGGGTCAAGAGACCCAGTACTTC. Translated: CASSLGGQETQYF.

The chain combines TRBV6-5 with TRBJ2-1; 9 bases match TRBD1. CDR1 is MNHEY and CDR2 is SVGAGI in the germline V gene. This CDR3 is built from 16 residues. With V trimmed by 4 bases and J by 5 bases, 9 bases remained unmatched. CDR3 loop: CASSFLGQGRNNEQFF. The CDR3 nucleotides are TGTGCCAGCAGTTTCCTCGGACAGGGGAGAAACAATGAGCAGTTCTTC.

J is TRBJ1-6 and V is TRBV19; tentatively, D is TRBD1 (6 bases). CDR1 is LNHDA, CDR2 SQIVND, per germline (reference sequence). Trimming stripped 2 bases from V and 7 bases from J, with 12 bases between. The CDR3 sequence is 15 residues long. DNA of the CDR3: TGTGCCAGTAGTATAACGGGACATCAAAATTCACCCCTCCACTTT. This encodes CASSITGHQNSPLHF.

V gene TRBV11-3 combines with J gene TRBJ2-2; 9 bases fit TRBD1. V dropped 5 bases and J dropped 4; count of bases not matched to a gene: 5. CDR3 length: 15 amino acids. CDR1 is SGHNT and CDR2 is YENEEA in the germline V gene. The CDR3 reads CASSDTGGRTGELFF. CDR3 DNA: TGTGCCAGCAGCGATACAGGGGGCCGCACCGGGGAGCTGTTTTTT.

This chain uses TRBV29-1 with TRBJ1-1; possibly TRBD1 for D (5 bases). Germline values: CDR1 SQVTM, CDR2 ANQGSEA. V was shortened by 3 bases and J by 4 bases, with 15 bases between the two germline ends. The CDR3 runs 14 residues. CDR3 protein: CSVDRGGVGTEAFF. For the CDR3, the DNA is TGCAGCGTTGATCGGGGGGGGGTGGGCACTGAAGCTTTCTTT.

The chain recombines TRBV5-1 with TRBJ2-1; 8 bases are shared with TRBD2. The V segment lost 1 base and the J segment 4 bases; nucleotides outside the gene matches: 4. Germline V gives CDR1 SGHRS, CDR2 YFSETQ. The CDR3 has 15 amino acids. The CDR3 DNA reads TGCGCCAGCAGCTTGTCGGGGGGGCTGTACAATGAGCAGTTCTTC. This sequence encodes CASSLSGGLYNEQFF.